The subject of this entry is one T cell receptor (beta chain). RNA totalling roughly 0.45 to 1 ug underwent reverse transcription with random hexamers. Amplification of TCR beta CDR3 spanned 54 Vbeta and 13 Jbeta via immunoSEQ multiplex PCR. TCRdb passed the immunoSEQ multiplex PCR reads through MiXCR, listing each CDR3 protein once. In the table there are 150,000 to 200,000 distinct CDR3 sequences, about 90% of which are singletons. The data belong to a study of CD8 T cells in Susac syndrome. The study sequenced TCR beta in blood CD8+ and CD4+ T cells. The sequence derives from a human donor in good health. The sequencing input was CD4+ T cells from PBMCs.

CDR3 in amino acids: CSAGTAGTSGYEQYF. CDR3 sequence (DNA): TGCAGTGCTGGCACGGCAGGTACTAGCGGATACGAGCAGTACTTC. The chain has TRBV20-1 and TRBJ2-7; 8 bases align to TRBD2. CDR3 length: 15 amino acids. With V trimmed by 5 bases and J by 4 bases, 13 bases remained unmatched. Germline CDR1 DFQATT, CDR2 SNEGSKA (reference sequence).